The clone carrying this T cell receptor beta chain was seen many times. As yet, its antigen is unknown. The sample comes from a study of regulatory T cells in long-lasting Graves disease. Study-level results: Persistent Graves' patients showed less TCR diversity than newly diagnosed ones. With 2,500 to 3,500 shared public clonotypes, persistent patients exceeded new patients, who shared over 850. Persistent disease preferred TRBV28, TRBJ1-2 and TRBJ2-5; new disease, TRBV20-1 and TRBJ2-1.

Combining iRepertoire HTBI primers with Arm-PCR of CDR3 regions, the authors built TCR beta libraries. TCRdb analysed the multiplex PCR reads with MiXCR anew, one entry per CDR3 protein. The table has under 300,000 distinct CDR3 sequences, roughly 21% seen once. Germline assignment: CDR1 SGHVS and CDR2 FQNEAQ. The junction had 17 bases not matched to a gene; V was cut back by 5 bases and J by 7 bases. The CDR3 runs to 16 residues. Documented time point: newly diagnosed GD, antithyroid drugs for less than 3 months. PBMC-extracted RNA yielded the TCR library. Those enrolled as patients came out of an endocrinology department in Xi'an, China.

The sample in question was peripheral blood mononuclear cells (PBMCs), obtained at new diagnosis, from a patient treated with antithyroid drugs. The chain joins TRBV7-8 to TRBJ2-7, with 7 positions matching TRBD1. The receptor was isolated from a female donor with Graves disease. CDR3 region: CASSGDSGGSLREQYF. The CDR3 nucleotides read TGTGCCAGCAGCGGGGACAGTGGAGGATCCCTAAGGGAGCAGTACTTC.